Below are 2 T cell receptor beta chains sequenced from a single sample in a study of metastatic and nonmetastatic thyroid tumors (dated by TCRdb to 2020 to 2021). Before undergoing thyroid surgery, none of the patients had been given any kind of treatment. Libraries were built with PCR. The sequencer was an Illumina HiSeq 4000. In-frame beta chains were kept once TCRdb had trimmed the public reads at Q25 with fastp and called clones with MiXCR. A total of 40,000 to 45,000 clones appear in this sample, 3.2% of them only once. The ten most abundant clones make up approximately 10% of the sample. Sequencing used blood. The origin of the receptors is a female donor with papillary thyroid cancer or a benign thyroid nodule (not recorded which). Some clones in this sample may be carry-over from other donors' samples.

This clone is categorized as medium-sized. The chain couples TRBV7-8 to TRBJ2-7; 12 bases align to TRBD2. J lost 6 bases, V lost 3 bases, and 6 bases had no gene match. This CDR3 has 15 residues. Germline CDR1 reads SGHVS; CDR2 reads FQNEAQ. CDR3 in amino acids: CASSFYPGLAGEQYF. The CDR3 nucleotides are TGTGCCAGCAGCTTTTACCCGGGACTAGCGGGCGAGCAGTACTTC.

This chain connects TRBV18 to TRBJ1-1; D is possibly TRBD1 (6 bases). The germline CDR1 and CDR2 sequences are KGHSH and LQKENI. Trimming shortened V by 5 bases and J by 5 bases, and 15 bases separated the two germline ends. The CDR3 length is 14 residues. The CDR3 region has the DNA TGTGCCAGCTCATCTTACAGGGTAGAGACTGAAGCTTTCTTT. This codes for CASSSYRVETEAFF.